The 20 T cell receptor beta chains listed next were all sequenced from one sample in a study of human T cells and chemical hapten exposure. Time point specified: patch test 3, about 24 weeks after DPC sensitization. Noted treatment: therapeutic diphenylcyclopropenone sensitization with weekly scalp DPC. TCRdb independently ran MiXCR on the RACE reads; one entry per CDR3 protein. Of 150,000 to 200,000 distinct CDR3 sequences in the sample, about 25% were seen once. This material consisted of whole blood, taken in connection with sensitization to the hapten diphenylcyclopropenone (DPC). These receptors came from a woman in her thirties or forties with alopecia areata. Some clones in this sample may be carry-over from other donors' samples.

There are a few counts of this clonotype. This chain joins TRBV19 and TRBJ1-4; a possible D gene is TRBD1 (5 bases). The V end lost 7 bases, the J end lost 4 bases, and 19 bases lay between the germline ends. Germline-derived CDR1 and CDR2 are LNHDA and SQIVND (reference sequence). The CDR3 has 16 residues. CDR3 loop: CASKVIAPGVNEKLFF. CDR3 nucleotides: TGTGCCAGTAAGGTGATAGCACCGGGGGTTAATGAAAAACTGTTTTTT.

In this sample, this clonotype turned up a few times. The J gene is TRBJ2-1, the V gene TRBV20-1; D uncertain. The CDR3 consists of 11 residues. The germline V gene has CDR1 DFQATT and CDR2 SNEGSKA (reference sequence). Trimming took 3 bases from V and 10 from J, leaving 10 bases between them. CDR3 residues: CSARDPPEQFF. Written as DNA, the CDR3 is TGCAGTGCTAGGGACCCACCGGAGCAGTTCTTC.

This chain joins TRBV5-1 and TRBJ2-5; 11 bases match TRBD1. J was trimmed by 7 bases and V by 4 bases; bases with no gene match: 9. This CDR3 is 15 amino acids long. Germline lookup yields CDR1 SGHRS and CDR2 YFSETQ. CDR3 coding DNA: TGCGCCAGCAGCCAAGGACAGGGGGCATTCGGGACCCAGTACTTC. It encodes CASSQGQGAFGTQYF. The full variable domain, rest sourced from reference TRBV5-1 and TRBJ2-5, is KAGVTQTPRYLIKTRGQQVTLSCSPISGHRSVSWYQQTPGQGLQFLFEYFSETQRNKGNFPGRFSGRQFSNSRSEMNVSTLELGDSALYLCASSQGQGAFGTQYFGPGTRLLVL.

The chain combines TRBV29-1 with TRBJ2-3; TRBD1 matches at 8 bases. The germline CDR1 and CDR2 sequences are SQVTM and ANQGSEA. The CDR3 spans 17 residues. After removal of 3 bases from V and 4 bases from J, the junction contained 15 bases not matched to a gene. CDR3: CSVEGLTGTGAPDTQYF. The CDR3 coding sequence is TGCAGCGTTGAGGGCCTCACCGGGACAGGCGCGCCAGATACGCAGTATTTT.

This chain links TRBV28 with TRBJ2-1, with 12 bases lining up with TRBD1. Trimming at V came to 4 bases and at J to 10 bases, leaving 11 bases not matched to a gene. Germline CDR1 and CDR2: MDHEN and SYDVKM. CDR3 size: 16 residues. The DNA of the CDR3 is TGTGCCAGCAGTTCCCCTCTCTCCGGGACAGGGGGCGAGCAGTTCTTC. It yields the protein CASSSPLSGTGGEQFF.

This clonotype was seen a handful of times. The chain employs TRBV7-6 and TRBJ1-5; D ambiguous. This CDR3 contains 15 residues. Germline V gene data show CDR1 as SGHVS and CDR2 as FNYEAQ. V was cut by 0 bases and J by 0 bases, with 6 bases left in between. As DNA, the CDR3 is TGTGCCAGCAGCTTAGCGTGGGATAGCAATCAGCCCCAGCATTTT. As protein: CASSLAWDSNQPQHF.

The DNA of the CDR3 is TGTGCCAGCAGCTCCCTCCGCAGGGGCCGCGGGAGGGATTCACCCCTCCACTTT. It codes for CASSSLRRGRGRDSPLHF. The chain links TRBV11-2 to TRBJ1-6; D possibly corresponds to TRBD1 (6 bases). The CDR3 has 18 amino acids. Trimming took 4 bases from V and 8 from J, leaving 24 bases between them. CDR1 SGHAT and CDR2 FQNNGV come from the germline V gene.

The gene calls are TRBV11-1 and TRBJ2-4; a weak D match, TRBD2 (5 bases). CDR3 size: 13 residues. Germline CDR1 reads SGHAT; CDR2 reads FQDESV (reference sequence). The V end was cut by 2 bases, the J end by 5 bases, with 7 bases between. In DNA form, the CDR3 reads TGTGCCAGCAGCTTAAGGACTGAAAACATTCAGTACTTC. It specifies CASSLRTENIQYF.

The genes are TRBV10-3 and TRBJ2-5; 11 bases are shared with TRBD2. With V trimmed by 4 bases and J by 4 bases, 2 bases remained unmatched. The CDR3 has 14 amino acids. Germline CDR1 ENHRY, CDR2 SYGVKD. For the CDR3, the DNA is TGTGCCATCAGTGGGACTAGCGGGCCAGAGACCCAGTACTTC. It translates to CAISGTSGPETQYF.

This clonotype was counted at least ten times. The chain recombines TRBV5-1 with TRBJ1-5, with a possible D match to TRBD1 (5 bases). V was clipped by 2 bases and J by 2 bases, with 8 bases between them. The CDR3 length is 14 residues. CDR1 and CDR2 (germline): SGHRS, YFSETQ. The CDR3 region has the DNA TGCGCCAGCAGCTTAGGAGGGGGCAATCAGCCCCAGCATTTT. Amino acid sequence: CASSLGGGNQPQHF.

This clonotype was detected only a few times. The chain uses TRBV7-9 and TRBJ2-5; 9 bases agree with TRBD1. Germline CDR1 is SEHNR and CDR2 is FQNEAQ (reference sequence). Trimming removed 4 bases from V and 3 bases from J; junction bases left unmatched: 9. The CDR3 is made up of 16 amino acids. The CDR3 sequence is CASSSSGQGQKETQYF. The CDR3 DNA follows: TGTGCCAGCAGCTCTTCAGGACAGGGGCAAAAAGAGACCCAGTACTTC.

The chain joins TRBV20-1 to TRBJ2-7; 7 positions agree with TRBD2. Per germline, CDR1 DFQATT and CDR2 SNEGSKA (reference sequence). The ends lost 0 bases at V and 3 bases at J; junction bases unmatched: 14. This CDR3 region has 17 residues. The CDR3 nucleotides read TGCAGTGCTAGAGATCTTGGTGGTAGCGGGCGACTCTACGAGCAGTACTTC. Protein: CSARDLGGSGRLYEQYF.

The chain couples TRBV12-3 or TRBV12-4 to TRBJ1-6; 7 bases are a match to TRBD1. The ends lost 5 bases at V and 7 bases at J; junction bases unmatched: 5. The CDR3 runs 14 residues. The CDR3 here is CASSPGQWNSPLHF. The CDR3, as DNA: TGTGCCAGCAGTCCGGGACAGTGGAATTCACCCCTCCACTTT.

This clonotype was counted only a few times. V is TRBV28 and J is TRBJ2-6; a possible D gene is TRBD1 (6 bases). The CDR3 loop spans 15 amino acids. CDR1 and CDR2 (germline): MDHEN, SYDVKM. V was shortened by 5 bases and J by 0 bases, with 8 bases between the two germline ends. CDR3 bases: TGTGCCAGCAGTGTCAGGGGCTCTGGGGCCAACGTCCTGACTTTC. Amino acids: CASSVRGSGANVLTF.

The chain recombines TRBV9 with TRBJ1-6; TRBD1 aligns across 7 bases. The CDR3 is made up of 15 amino acids. With V trimmed by 0 bases and J by 14 bases, 11 bases remained unmatched. The germline CDR1 and CDR2 sequences are SGDLS and YYNGEE. CDR3 residues: CASSVGGQGVVALHF. The CDR3 coding sequence is TGTGCCAGCAGCGTAGGTGGCCAGGGGGTCGTGGCCCTCCACTTT.

There are a few counts of this clonotype. J is TRBJ2-7 and V is TRBV7-9, with D unclear. Trimming took off 3 bases at V and 2 bases at J, with 11 bases between the two ends. The CDR3 is 14 amino acids. Germline values: CDR1 SEHNR, CDR2 FQNEAQ (reference sequence). The CDR3 reads CASSFPGSTYEQYF. CDR3 nucleotides: TGTGCCAGCAGCTTCCCCGGGTCCACCTACGAGCAGTACTTC.

The gene calls are TRBV29-1 and TRBJ1-5; D not certain. The CDR3 length is 12 residues. V gave up 4 bases and J gave up 2 bases, with 6 bases separating them. Germline V CDR1 and CDR2: SQVTM, ANQGSEA. CDR3 amino acids: CSVGSGNQPQHF. CDR3 bases: TGCAGCGTTGGCTCGGGCAATCAGCCCCAGCATTTT.

This sequence joins TRBV7-8 and TRBJ2-7, with a weak D call TRBD2 (6 bases). The V end was cut by 2 bases, the J end by 6 bases, with 14 bases between. The CDR3 loop spans 14 amino acids. From germline, CDR1 is SGHVS and CDR2 FQNEAQ. Here the CDR3 DNA reads TGTGCCAGCAGCTTATACGGGAGCCCTTCCGAGCAGTACTTC. It codes for CASSLYGSPSEQYF.

V is TRBV29-1 and J is TRBJ2-1; D call uncertain. Trimming cost V 3 bases and J 7 bases, with 16 bases left between them. The germline CDR1 and CDR2 sequences are SQVTM and ANQGSEA. The CDR3 consists of 14 residues. For the CDR3, the DNA is TGCAGCGTTGATTTGGGGAAGTCTGAGAATGAGCAGTTCTTC. This encodes CSVDLGKSENEQFF.

This clonotype has only a few counts. This CDR3 reads CSARSEQGNQPQHF. The CDR3 DNA reads TGCAGTGCTAGGAGCGAGCAGGGCAATCAGCCCCAGCATTTT. The chain uses TRBV20-1 and TRBJ1-5; D remains ambiguous. V lost 3 bases, J lost 2 bases, and 11 bases lay in between. The CDR3 runs 14 residues. The V gene's germline CDR1 is DFQATT and CDR2 SNEGSKA (reference sequence).